One and the same sample provided the 25 T cell receptor beta chains below, sequenced in a study of blood T cell repertoires in COVID-19. Assay: immunoSEQ multiplex PCR; the TCRdb copy retains only in-frame clones and omits some. The sample carries 220,000 or so clones, roughly 84% recorded once. Material for sequencing was PBMCs or T cells enriched from blood (not recorded which). The receptor set was obtained from a woman aged 40 to 50 who had recovered from COVID-19.

The chain combines TRBV5-1 with TRBJ2-5, with 9 bases fitting TRBD1. V lost 4 bases and J lost 5; bases outside the gene matches: 3. The CDR3 loop spans 13 amino acids. Per germline, CDR1 SGHRS and CDR2 YFSETQ. CDR3 protein: CASSPQGAETQYF. The CDR3 DNA sequence: TGCGCCAGCAGCCCACAGGGGGCCGAGACCCAGTACTTC.

The chain joins TRBV30 to TRBJ1-2; possibly TRBD1 for D (6 bases). Germline lookup yields CDR1 GTSNPN and CDR2 SVGIG (reference sequence). This CDR3 is built from 13 residues. Trimming cost V 4 bases and J 3 bases, with 12 bases left between them. The CDR3 reads CAWTPNRDYGYTF. DNA of the CDR3: TGTGCCTGGACCCCGAACAGGGACTATGGCTACACCTTC.

The gene calls are TRBV9 and TRBJ2-2; no clear D. V was clipped by 0 bases and J by 1 base, with 7 bases between them. This CDR3 comprises 15 residues. The germline V gene has CDR1 SGDLS and CDR2 YYNGEE. The CDR3 spells CASSVGPQNTGELFF. CDR3 in DNA: TGTGCCAGCAGCGTAGGCCCACAGAACACCGGGGAGCTGTTTTTT. Looking up the rest from reference TRBV9 and TRBJ2-2 gives the full variable domain: DSGVTQTPKHLITATGQRVTLRCSPRSGDLSVYWYQQSLDQGLQFLIQYYNGEERAKGNILERFSAQQFPDLHSELNLSSLELGDSALYFCASSVGPQNTGELFFGEGSRLTVL.

The chain joins TRBV3-1 (or the pseudogene TRBV3-2) to TRBJ1-2, with D possibly matching TRBD1 (6 bases). This CDR3 has 13 residues. Deletions cut 4 bases from V and 5 bases from J, with 11 bases between. Germline loops: CDR1 LGHDT, CDR2 YNNKEL (reference sequence). The CDR3 spells CASSPGQFYGYTF. The DNA of the CDR3 is TGTGCCAGCAGCCCCGGACAGTTTTATGGCTACACCTTC.

As for this clone: The germline gene is not matched at one end of the junction; a read error may be the cause. The chain is built from TRBV7-2 and TRBJ2-2; 10 bases align to TRBD2. Germline-derived CDR1 and CDR2 are SGHTA and FQGNSA. The length of the CDR3 is 15 residues. CDR3 bases: TGTGCCAGCAGCATAGCGGGGGGACGGACCGGGGAGCTGTTTTTT. Its translation is CASSIAGGRTGELFF.

This chain connects TRBV5-6 to TRBJ1-2, with D maybe TRBD1 (6 bases). This CDR3 region has 12 residues. Germline loops: CDR1 SGHDT, CDR2 YYEEEE. V lost 7 bases to trimming and J lost 6 bases, with 13 bases between them. The CDR3 spells CASAGQGHGYTF. Written as DNA, the CDR3 is TGTGCCAGCGCCGGGCAGGGGCATGGCTACACCTTC. The whole variable domain, remainder taken from reference TRBV5-6 and TRBJ1-2, is DAGVTQSPTHLIKTRGQQVTLRCSPKSGHDTVSWYQQALGQGPQFIFQYYEEEERQRGNFPDRFSGHQFPNYSSELNVNALLLGDSALYLCASAGQGHGYTFGSGTRLTVV.

The chain employs TRBV13 and TRBJ2-7; 8 positions match TRBD1. This CDR3 comprises 15 residues. Germline assignment: CDR1 PRHDT and CDR2 FYEKMQ (reference sequence). Trimming cost V 6 bases and J 3 bases; bases outside gene matches: 10. The CDR3 region has the DNA TGTGCCAGCAGGGAGACCGGGACAGGCAACTACGAGCAGTACGTC. Translation gives CASRETGTGNYEQYV.

The chain links TRBV4-2 to TRBJ2-7; 9 bases match TRBD1. The ends lost 5 bases at V and 3 bases at J; junction bases unmatched: 5. Germline V gene sequence: CDR1 LGHNA, CDR2 YNFKEQ. The CDR3 runs to 14 residues. CDR3: CASSASDRGYEQYF. In nucleotides, the CDR3 is TGTGCCAGCAGCGCTTCGGACAGGGGCTACGAGCAGTACTTC.

The gene calls are TRBV7-9 and TRBJ2-5, with TRBD2 matching over 8 bases. The CDR3 length is 17 residues. V was pared by 4 bases and J by 5 bases, with 15 bases of the junction left unmatched. Germline loops: CDR1 SEHNR, CDR2 FQNEAQ (reference sequence). The CDR3 here is CASSSRRRGGLLETQYF. The CDR3 DNA is TGTGCCAGCAGCTCTAGAAGACGCGGGGGGTTATTGGAGACCCAGTACTTC.

The CDR3 DNA is TGTGCCAGCAGCGTAAGCAGGGGGCGAGCTAATGAAAAACTGTTTTTT. Its translation: CASSVSRGRANEKLFF. The V and J genes are TRBV9 and TRBJ1-4; 8 bases agree with TRBD1. With 1 base clipped from V and 3 bases from J, the junction kept 5 bases outside the gene matches. The CDR3 extends over 16 amino acids. Germline assignment: CDR1 SGDLS and CDR2 YYNGEE.

The V and J genes are TRBV28 and TRBJ2-4; maybe TRBD1 (5 bases). The germline gives CDR1 MDHEN, CDR2 SYDVKM. The V end lost 4 bases, the J end lost 1 base, and 23 bases lay between the germline ends. The CDR3 has 19 residues. The CDR3 loop reads CASSYPGRAKFKAKNIQYF. CDR3 DNA: TGTGCCAGCAGTTACCCCGGCAGGGCCAAATTCAAGGCCAAAAACATTCAGTACTTC.

The chain employs TRBV5-6 and TRBJ1-2; 8 bases match TRBD1. This CDR3 has 12 amino acids. V shed 4 bases, J shed 10 bases, and the junction held 6 bases outside the gene matches. CDR1 is SGHDT and CDR2 is YYEEEE in the germline V gene. In DNA, the CDR3 is TGTGCCAGCAGCCCCGGGACAGGCACCTACACCTTC. This gives the protein CASSPGTGTYTF.

The CDR3 loop reads CASSLTGNTEAFF. CDR3 sequence (DNA): TGTGCCAGCAGCCTGACAGGGAACACTGAAGCTTTCTTT. V gene TRBV5-4 combines with J gene TRBJ1-1, with a tentative D call TRBD1 (6 bases). V was clipped by 4 bases and J by 1 base, with 8 bases between them. Germline V lookup: CDR1 SGHNT, CDR2 YYREEE (reference sequence). The CDR3 has 13 amino acids.

This chain uses TRBV11-2 with TRBJ1-1; TRBD1 is a possible D gene (5 bases). The V end was cut by 4 bases, the J end by 3 bases, with 12 bases between. Germline CDR1 and CDR2: SGHAT and FQNNGV. This CDR3 region has 14 residues. DNA for the CDR3: TGTGCCAGCAGCTCGACAGTTTGGTACACTGAAGCTTTCTTT. Translated, it gives CASSSTVWYTEAFF.

The chain links TRBV30 to TRBJ2-2, with 8 bases that match TRBD2. The V segment lost 1 base and the J segment 5 bases; nucleotides outside the gene matches: 6. The CDR3 extends over 15 amino acids. Germline CDR1 and CDR2: GTSNPN and SVGIG (reference sequence). The CDR3 reads CAWSGVAGRTGELFF. CDR3 in DNA: TGTGCCTGGAGTGGGGTAGCGGGAAGGACCGGGGAGCTGTTTTTT.

The CDR3 region has the DNA TGTGCCAGCGGCTCGGGGGGAACCTACGAGCAGTACTTC. Encoded protein: CASGSGGTYEQYF. The chain recombines TRBV28 with TRBJ2-7, with 7 bases identical to TRBD2. With 8 bases clipped from V and 2 bases from J, the junction kept 6 bases outside the gene matches. CDR3 length: 13 residues. The germline V gene has CDR1 MDHEN and CDR2 SYDVKM.

V gene TRBV7-9 combines with J gene TRBJ2-7; the D gene is possibly TRBD2 (5 bases). The CDR3 is 13 residues long. V gave up 5 bases and J gave up 7 bases, with 15 bases separating them. Germline V gene data show CDR1 as SEHNR and CDR2 as FQNEAQ (reference sequence). In nucleotides, the CDR3 is TGTGCCAGCAGCCACAGTCTAGCAGATGAGCAGTACGTC. Encoded protein: CASSHSLADEQYV.

The V gene is TRBV28, the J gene TRBJ1-2; 7 positions match TRBD1. V gave up 5 bases and J gave up 5 bases; unmatched junction bases: 8. The CDR3 totals 14 residues. Germline CDR1 MDHEN, CDR2 SYDVKM. CDR3 nucleotide sequence: TGTGCCAGCAGTGTAACAGGGGCGGAATATGGCTACACCTTC. Protein sequence: CASSVTGAEYGYTF.

The CDR3 region has the DNA TGTGCCGAGGACACAGGGGGGCACTACGAGCAGTACTTC. Its translation is CAEDTGGHYEQYF. V gene TRBV24-1 combines with J gene TRBJ2-7, with 8 bases aligning to TRBD1. J gave up 3 bases and V 12 bases, and 9 bases lay outside the gene matches. CDR3 length: 13 amino acids. Germline V lookup: CDR1 KGHDR, CDR2 SFDVKD.

The chain has TRBV7-8 and TRBJ2-7; no clear D gene. Trimming shortened V by 1 base and J by 1 base, and 5 bases separated the two germline ends. The CDR3 is 13 amino acids. Germline CDR1 SGHVS, CDR2 FQNEAQ. The CDR3 sequence: CASSLGRSYEQYF. The CDR3 bases are TGTGCCAGCAGCTTAGGCAGATCCTACGAGCAGTACTTC.

CDR3 amino acids: CASSLGTSRETQYF. The DNA of the CDR3 is TGTGCCAGCAGCTTAGGGACTAGCAGGGAGACCCAGTACTTC. The V and J genes are TRBV5-4 and TRBJ2-5; 9 bases align to TRBD2. V shed 2 bases, J shed 5 bases, and the junction held 4 bases outside the gene matches. The germline gives CDR1 SGHNT, CDR2 YYREEE (reference sequence). CDR3 length equals 14 residues. Filled out from reference TRBV5-4 and TRBJ2-5, the complete variable domain reads ETGVTQSPTHLIKTRGQQVTLRCSSQSGHNTVSWYQQALGQGPQFIFQYYREEENGRGNFPPRFSGLQFPNYSSELNVNALELDDSALYLCASSLGTSRETQYFGPGTRLLVL.

The chain carries TRBV27 and TRBJ2-5, with TRBD1 matching over 7 bases. J gave up 5 bases and V 6 bases, and 6 bases lay outside the gene matches. The CDR3 is 13 amino acids. Germline V gene sequence: CDR1 MNHEY, CDR2 SMNVEV (reference sequence). In DNA, the CDR3 is TGTGCCAGCAGCGGAGTACAGGGGGAGACCCAGTACTTC. Translation: CASSGVQGETQYF.

V is TRBV5-5 and J is TRBJ2-7, with TRBD1 matching over 12 bases. This CDR3 region has 16 residues. The V gene end was trimmed by 3 bases and the J gene end by 6 bases; junction bases not matched to a gene: 10. Germline CDR1 reads SGHKS; CDR2 reads YYEKEE (reference sequence). The CDR3 protein is CASSWARGTGGGEQYF. DNA of the CDR3: TGTGCCAGCAGCTGGGCACGGGGGACAGGGGGCGGCGAGCAGTACTTC. The full variable domain, its missing parts supplied by reference TRBV5-5 and TRBJ2-7, is DAGVTQSPTHLIKTRGQQVTLRCSPISGHKSVSWYQQVLGQGPQFIFQYYEKEERGRGNFPDRFSARQFPNYSSELNVNALLLGDSALYLCASSWARGTGGGEQYFGPGTRLTVT.

This chain links TRBV20-1 with TRBJ2-1; D may be TRBD2 (6 bases). V was pared by 1 base and J by 8 bases, with 6 bases between. The germline gives CDR1 DFQATT, CDR2 SNEGSKA (reference sequence). CDR3 length: 11 amino acids. As DNA, the CDR3 is TGCAGTGCTAGAGGGGGGGATGAGCAGTTCTTC. This sequence encodes CSARGGDEQFF.

The rearrangement links TRBV3-1 (or the pseudogene TRBV3-2) to TRBJ1-2, with D perhaps TRBD1 (6 bases). V lost 5 bases and J lost 7, with 14 bases in between. In germline, CDR1 is LGHDT, CDR2 YNNKEL (reference sequence). The CDR3 contains 13 residues. CDR3 DNA sequence: TGTGCCAGCAGCTACAGGGAAAGTGGTGGCTACACCTTC. Amino acids: CASSYRESGGYTF.